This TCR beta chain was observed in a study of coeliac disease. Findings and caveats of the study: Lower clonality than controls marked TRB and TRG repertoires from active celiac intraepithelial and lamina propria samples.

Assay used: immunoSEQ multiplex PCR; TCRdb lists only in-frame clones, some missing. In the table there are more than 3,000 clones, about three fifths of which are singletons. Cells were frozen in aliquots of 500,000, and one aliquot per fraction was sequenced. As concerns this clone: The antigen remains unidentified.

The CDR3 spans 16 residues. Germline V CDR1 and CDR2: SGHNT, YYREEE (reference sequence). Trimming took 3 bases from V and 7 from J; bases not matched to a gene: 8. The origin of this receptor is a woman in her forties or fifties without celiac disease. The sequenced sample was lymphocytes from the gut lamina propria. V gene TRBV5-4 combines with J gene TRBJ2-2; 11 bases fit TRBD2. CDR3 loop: CASSSRVAGGNGELFF. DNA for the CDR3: TGTGCCAGCAGCTCCCGGGTAGCGGGGGGGAACGGGGAGCTGTTTTTT.